This entry lists 23 T cell receptor beta chains sequenced from one sample in a study of blood T cell repertoires in COVID-19. Clones were sequenced by immunoSEQ multiplex PCR, and TCRdb holds only the in-frame ones, with some missing. Of fewer than 250,000 clones in the sample, roughly 90% were seen once. The specimen was peripheral blood. The receptors here all came from an older woman with acute or convalescent COVID-19.

V is TRBV9 and J is TRBJ2-3; 10 bases are shared with TRBD2. Germline CDR1 and CDR2: SGDLS and YYNGEE. The CDR3 runs to 16 residues. Unmatched junction bases numbered 6, after V lost 0 bases and J lost 5 bases. The CDR3 DNA follows: TGTGCCAGCAGCGTAGAAGCGGGAGGGCCGTTAGATACGCAGTATTTT. Residues: CASSVEAGGPLDTQYF.

The chain employs TRBV27 and TRBJ2-2, with TRBD2 as a possible D gene (7 bases). Germline V gene data show CDR1 as MNHEY and CDR2 as SMNVEV (reference sequence). The V gene lost 11 bases and the J gene lost 3 bases, with 19 bases spanning the gap. This CDR3 contains 15 residues. CDR3 DNA sequence: TGTGCCTCCCATTTCGGGGGGCCGTACACCGGGGAGCTGTTTTTT. Encoded protein: CASHFGGPYTGELFF.

The gene calls are TRBV5-1 and TRBJ2-3; D remains ambiguous. This CDR3 contains 12 residues. Trimming took 4 bases from V and 3 from J, leaving 6 bases between them. Germline V gene data show CDR1 as SGHRS and CDR2 as YFSETQ. CDR3 residues: CASSPETDTQYF. The CDR3 DNA reads TGCGCCAGCAGCCCGGAGACAGATACGCAGTATTTT.

The chain has TRBV2 and TRBJ1-2, with TRBD1 identical over 8 bases. CDR1 is SNHLY and CDR2 is FYNNEI in the germline V gene. This CDR3 is 14 amino acids long. Losses at the gene ends were 7 bases for V and 4 bases for J; bases not matched to a gene: 8. The CDR3 bases are TGTGCCAGCACACTAGGGACAGGTCCCTATGGCTACACCTTC. It specifies CASTLGTGPYGYTF.

The chain links TRBV6-4 to TRBJ1-1, with D perhaps matching TRBD1 (6 bases). V was clipped by 5 bases and J by 3 bases, with 13 bases between them. This CDR3 contains 14 residues. Germline V CDR1 and CDR2: MRHNA, SNTAGT. The CDR3: CASSHSQGHTEAFF. CDR3 coding DNA: TGTGCCAGCAGTCATTCTCAGGGGCACACTGAAGCTTTCTTT.

This clone was detected only a few times. The rearrangement links TRBV7-9 to TRBJ1-5; D is unresolved. Trimming shortened V by 3 bases and J by 3 bases, and 12 bases separated the two germline ends. The CDR3 sequence is 15 residues long. Per germline, CDR1 SEHNR and CDR2 FQNEAQ (reference sequence). DNA for the CDR3: TGTGCCAGCAGCTTTTCTCAGGATTACAATCAGCCCCAGCATTTT. Translated, it gives CASSFSQDYNQPQHF.

The rearrangement links TRBV10-3 to TRBJ1-6; a weak D match, TRBD1 (6 bases). Deletions cut 3 bases from V and 9 bases from J, with 15 bases between. This CDR3 comprises 15 residues. Germline CDR1 and CDR2: ENHRY and SYGVKD. CDR3 sequence: CAISEGQSSSSPLHF. CDR3 in DNA: TGTGCCATCAGTGAAGGACAGTCTTCTAGTTCACCCCTCCACTTT.

The rearrangement joins TRBV6-6 to TRBJ2-7; maybe TRBD1 (5 bases). The CDR3 covers 13 residues. Germline CDR1 and CDR2: MNHNY and SVGAGI (reference sequence). The V end lost 2 bases, the J end lost 4 bases, and 9 bases lay between the germline ends. CDR3 nucleotides: TGTGCCAGCAGTTACGAACAGGAGTACGAGCAGTACTTC. This codes for CASSYEQEYEQYF.

In its sample, this clone was seen once. This chain connects TRBV11-2 to TRBJ2-5; the D is unclear. Germline V lookup: CDR1 SGHAT, CDR2 FQNNGV. Trimming took 1 base from V and 4 from J, leaving 13 bases between them. The CDR3 runs 15 residues. The CDR3 sequence is CASSLASGPGETQYF. The CDR3 bases are TGTGCCAGCAGCTTAGCCAGTGGGCCAGGAGAGACCCAGTACTTC.

This clone has just one count. This rearrangement joins TRBV19 to TRBJ1-3, with D perhaps TRBD1 (5 bases). There are 16 residues in the CDR3. In germline, CDR1 is LNHDA, CDR2 SQIVND (reference sequence). Trimming took off 9 bases at V and 4 bases at J, with 22 bases between the two ends. The CDR3 loop is CASRQRGREGGNTIYF. For the CDR3, the DNA is TGTGCCAGCCGACAGCGGGGCAGGGAAGGCGGAAACACCATATATTTT. Drawing the rest from reference TRBV19 and TRBJ1-3, the complete variable domain is DGGITQSPKYLFRKEGQNVTLSCEQNLNHDAMYWYRQDPGQGLRLIYYSQIVNDFQKGDIAEGYSVSREKKESFPLTVTSAQKNPTAFYLCASRQRGREGGNTIYFGEGSWLTVV.

The chain recombines TRBV9 with TRBJ2-1; possibly TRBD2 for D (6 bases). CDR1 and CDR2 (germline): SGDLS, YYNGEE. The CDR3 has 14 amino acids. V lost 1 base and J 8 bases, leaving 13 bases between the germline ends. CDR3 residues: CASSVLQGDYEQFF. The CDR3 coding sequence is TGTGCCAGCAGCGTATTGCAAGGGGACTATGAGCAGTTCTTC.

This chain uses TRBV27 with TRBJ2-7; D is perhaps TRBD2 (5 bases). The germline V gene encodes CDR1 MNHEY and CDR2 SMNVEV (reference sequence). V shed 7 bases and J shed 3 bases, with 13 bases lying between them. The CDR3 consists of 13 residues. The CDR3, as DNA: TGTGCCAGCACGGACTCAGGATACTACGAGCAGTACTTC. It is translated as CASTDSGYYEQYF.

V usage is TRBV7-8 and J usage is TRBJ2-3, with 16 bases matching TRBD2. Germline V gene sequence: CDR1 SGHVS, CDR2 FQNEAQ. Trimming at V came to 4 bases and at J to 5 bases, leaving 3 bases not matched to a gene. CDR3 length: 16 amino acids. CDR3 sequence: CASSSGLAGGQDTQYF. CDR3 nucleotide sequence: TGTGCCAGCAGCTCGGGACTAGCGGGGGGGCAAGATACGCAGTATTTT.

This sequence joins TRBV3-1 (or the pseudogene TRBV3-2) and TRBJ2-4, with 12 bases fitting TRBD2. Germline V gene data show CDR1 as LGHDT and CDR2 as YNNKEL (reference sequence). The J segment lost 12 bases and the V segment lost 2 bases, leaving 5 bases of the junction unmatched. The CDR3 spans 14 residues. CDR3 loop: CASSQFLAGGSQYF. The CDR3 DNA reads as TGTGCCAGCAGCCAATTCCTAGCGGGAGGGAGTCAGTACTTC.

The DNA for the CDR3 is TGTGCCACCAGTGATAGGAGCGGGAGATTCACCGGGGAGCTGTTTTTT. Amino acid sequence: CATSDRSGRFTGELFF. This chain links TRBV24-1 with TRBJ2-2; 8 bases are a match to TRBD2. V shed 3 bases, J shed 4 bases, and the junction held 6 bases outside the gene matches. This CDR3 has 16 residues. Germline CDR1 is KGHDR and CDR2 is SFDVKD.

CDR3: CASRGTGTAEAFF. The CDR3 DNA is TGTGCCAGCAGGGGGACAGGGACCGCTGAAGCTTTCTTT. The rearrangement links TRBV27 to TRBJ1-1, with 9 bases fitting TRBD1. Germline V CDR1 and CDR2: MNHEY, SMNVEV (reference sequence). The CDR3 extends over 13 amino acids. V shed 6 bases and J 6 bases; nucleotides not matched to a gene: 5.

V is TRBV3-1 (or the pseudogene TRBV3-2) and J is TRBJ1-2; D not resolved. The CDR3 has 16 residues. V dropped 1 base and J dropped 8 bases, with 20 bases sitting between them. The germline V gene has CDR1 LGHDT and CDR2 YNNKEL (reference sequence). CDR3 region: CASSQVALEPSLGYTF. The CDR3 region has the DNA TGTGCCAGCAGCCAAGTCGCTTTGGAGCCAAGCCTCGGCTACACCTTC.

The rearrangement joins TRBV6-5 to TRBJ2-5; 9 nucleotides match TRBD2. This CDR3 has 13 residues. Trimming cost V 5 bases and J 4 bases; bases outside gene matches: 2. CDR1 and CDR2 from the germline V gene are MNHEY and SVGAGI. As DNA, the CDR3 is TGTGCCAGCAGTCTTAGCGGGGGAGAGACCCAGTACTTC. It specifies CASSLSGGETQYF.

The chain uses TRBV10-3 and TRBJ1-1; no clear D. This CDR3 has 15 residues. V was trimmed by 3 bases and J by 3 bases, leaving 14 bases between them. CDR1 and CDR2 (germline): ENHRY, SYGVKD. This CDR3 is CAISDGSPGYTEAFF. Here the CDR3 DNA reads TGTGCCATCAGTGACGGGAGCCCCGGATACACTGAAGCTTTCTTT.

The rearrangement uses TRBV5-6 and TRBJ1-4; the match to TRBD1 covers 12 bases. This CDR3 has 18 residues. Germline V gene lookup returns CDR1 SGHDT and CDR2 YYEEEE. V trimming: 1 base; J trimming: 6 bases; junction bases outside the gene matches: 10. This CDR3 reads CASSLSMGQGARDEKLFF. The CDR3 region has the DNA TGTGCCAGCAGCTTGTCTATGGGACAGGGGGCGCGTGATGAAAAACTGTTTTTT.

The chain links TRBV5-5 to TRBJ2-7, with 7 bases lining up with TRBD2. Germline CDR1 and CDR2: SGHKS and YYEKEE (reference sequence). Trimming at V came to 6 bases and at J to 0 bases, leaving 12 bases not matched to a gene. The CDR3 length is 16 residues. In DNA form, the CDR3 reads TGTGCCAGCACCCATGGGGGGGTTATTAGCTCCTACGAGCAGTACTTC. Translating it yields CASTHGGVISSYEQYF.

The chain has TRBV5-6 and TRBJ1-6; 11 bases match TRBD1. This CDR3 region has 15 residues. Losses at the gene ends were 2 bases for V and 10 bases for J; bases not matched to a gene: 5. Germline V gene data show CDR1 as SGHDT and CDR2 as YYEEEE. CDR3 loop: CASSFGQGARSPLHF. The DNA for the CDR3 is TGTGCCAGCAGCTTCGGACAGGGGGCAAGATCACCCCTCCACTTT.

The chain uses TRBV6-5 and TRBJ1-2, with no clear D. The CDR3 length is 15 residues. The germline V gene has CDR1 MNHEY and CDR2 SVGAGI. Trimming pared 6 bases from V and 0 bases from J, leaving 14 bases between. CDR3: CASSPRGVTNYGYTF. In DNA form, the CDR3 reads TGTGCCAGCAGCCCGCGGGGAGTAACTAACTATGGCTACACCTTC.